This T cell receptor beta chain is from a study of blood T cell repertoires in COVID-19. The CDR3 contains 15 residues. Trimming cost V 6 bases and J 2 bases, with 15 bases left between them. CDR1 and CDR2 (germline): LNHDA, SQIVND (reference sequence). TCRdb's table, derived via immunoSEQ multiplex PCR, lists solely in-frame clones and lacks some. The sample carries about 210,000 clones, about 79% recorded once. Sample: peripheral blood. The TCR originated in a middle-aged man with active or convalescent COVID-19. The genes are TRBV19 and TRBJ2-3; the D gene is possibly TRBD2 (6 bases). The CDR3: CASSFGIAVTDTQYF. CDR3 bases: TGTGCCAGTAGCTTCGGGATAGCGGTCACAGATACGCAGTATTTT.